A single sample gave rise to the 3 T cell receptor beta chains below, sequenced in a study of radiation and T cells in renal cell carcinoma (dated by TCRdb to the early 2020s). The library was generated by the immunoSEQ multiplex PCR assay. Sourced from immuneACCESS, this table was stored by TCRdb with only in-frame sequences that have V and J called. A share of the clones is absent; for the studies checked, an unresolved V gene accounts for under half, and the remainder has no known explanation. In all, the sample holds roughly 130,000 clones, and more than 80% of those were seen once. 1.5% to 2% of the sample lies in the top ten. In the paper's terms, the time point label means: blood 2 weeks post-SBRT. The treatment or condition tag for this specimen amounts to: 15 Gy SBRT to primary tumor, nephrectomy 4 weeks later. Sequencing used blood, obtained from a patient whose treatment included radiotherapy and nephrectomy. The receptors come from a woman in her sixties or seventies with renal cell carcinoma.

The chain has TRBV5-1 and TRBJ2-1, with 10 bases lining up with TRBD2. The CDR3 covers 16 residues. Looked up from germline, CDR1 is SGHRS and CDR2 is YFSETQ. The V gene end was trimmed by 4 bases and the J gene end by 4 bases; junction bases not matched to a gene: 8. The CDR3 DNA is TGCGCCAGCAGCCACGGAGGGACTAGCGCATACAATGAGCAGTTCTTC. Translated, it gives CASSHGGTSAYNEQFF.

The table lists this clone with a count of one. The rearrangement links TRBV4-2 to TRBJ1-2, with D unresolved. This CDR3 spans 15 amino acids. V lost 0 bases, J lost 4 bases, and 12 bases lay in between. CDR1 and CDR2 (germline): LGHNA, YNFKEQ. The CDR3 reads CASSQDVGVPYGYTF. The CDR3 DNA follows: TGTGCCAGCAGCCAAGATGTCGGCGTGCCCTATGGCTACACCTTC.

The rearrangement links TRBV4-2 to TRBJ2-4, with 10 bases that match TRBD2. Unmatched junction bases numbered 7, after V lost 3 bases and J lost 2 bases. The germline V gene has CDR1 LGHNA and CDR2 YNFKEQ. CDR3 length: 17 residues. CDR3 sequence reads: CASSHRLAGAPKNIQYF. The CDR3 nucleotides are TGTGCCAGCAGCCACAGGCTAGCGGGGGCACCCAAAAACATTCAGTACTTC.